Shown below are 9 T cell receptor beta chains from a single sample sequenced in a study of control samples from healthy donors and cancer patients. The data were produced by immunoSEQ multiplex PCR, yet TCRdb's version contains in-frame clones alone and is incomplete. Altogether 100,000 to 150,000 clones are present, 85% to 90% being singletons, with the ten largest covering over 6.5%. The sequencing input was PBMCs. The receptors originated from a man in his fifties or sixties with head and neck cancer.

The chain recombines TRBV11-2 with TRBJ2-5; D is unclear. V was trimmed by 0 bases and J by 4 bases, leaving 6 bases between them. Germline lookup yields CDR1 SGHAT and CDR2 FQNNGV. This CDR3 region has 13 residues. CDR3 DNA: TGTGCCAGCAGCTTAGACCGAGCAGAGACCCAGTACTTC. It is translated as CASSLDRAETQYF.

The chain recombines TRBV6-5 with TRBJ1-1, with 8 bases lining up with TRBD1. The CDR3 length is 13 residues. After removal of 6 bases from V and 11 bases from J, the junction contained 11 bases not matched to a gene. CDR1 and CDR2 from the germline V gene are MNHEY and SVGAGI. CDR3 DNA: TGTGCCAGCAGAAAATGGACAGGGAATGACGCTTTCTTT. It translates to CASRKWTGNDAFF.

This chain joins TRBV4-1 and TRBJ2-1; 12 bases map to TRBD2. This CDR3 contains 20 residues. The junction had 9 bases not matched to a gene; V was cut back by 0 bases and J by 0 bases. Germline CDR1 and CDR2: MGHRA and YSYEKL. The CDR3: CASSQDSTSGGSRSYNEQFF. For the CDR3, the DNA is TGCGCCAGCAGCCAAGACTCAACTAGCGGGGGGTCCCGCTCCTACAATGAGCAGTTCTTC.

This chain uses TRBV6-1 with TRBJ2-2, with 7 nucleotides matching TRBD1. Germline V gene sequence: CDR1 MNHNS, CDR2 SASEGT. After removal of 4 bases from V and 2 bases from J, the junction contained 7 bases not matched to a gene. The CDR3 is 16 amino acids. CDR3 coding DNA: TGTGCCAGCAGTGCCACTCGACAGGGCAACACCGGGGAGCTGTTTTTT. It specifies CASSATRQGNTGELFF.

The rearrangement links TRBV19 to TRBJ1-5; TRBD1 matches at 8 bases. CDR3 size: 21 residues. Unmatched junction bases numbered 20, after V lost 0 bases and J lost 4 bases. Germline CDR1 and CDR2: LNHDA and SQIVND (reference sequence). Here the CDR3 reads CASSIDGFYSIGQGANQPQHF. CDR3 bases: TGTGCCAGTAGTATAGATGGTTTCTATAGTATCGGGCAGGGGGCTAATCAGCCCCAGCATTTT.

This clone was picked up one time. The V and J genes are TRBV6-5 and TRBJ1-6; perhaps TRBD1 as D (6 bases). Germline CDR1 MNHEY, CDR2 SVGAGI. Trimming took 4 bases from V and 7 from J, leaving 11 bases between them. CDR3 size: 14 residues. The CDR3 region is CASSSRDINSPLHF. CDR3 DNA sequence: TGTGCCAGCAGTTCCCGGGACATAAATTCACCCCTCCACTTT.

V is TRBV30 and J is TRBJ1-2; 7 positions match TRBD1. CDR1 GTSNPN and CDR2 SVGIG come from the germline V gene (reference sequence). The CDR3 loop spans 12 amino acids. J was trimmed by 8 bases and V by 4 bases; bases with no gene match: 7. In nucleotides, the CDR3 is TGTGCCTGGAATGCCCAGGGGGAAGGCTACACCTTC. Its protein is CAWNAQGEGYTF.

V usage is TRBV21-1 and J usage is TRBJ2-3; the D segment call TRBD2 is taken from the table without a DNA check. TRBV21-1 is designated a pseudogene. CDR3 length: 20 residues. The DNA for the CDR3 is TGTGCCAGCAGCACACCCACGAGAAGGACTAGCGGGGGTGCCACAGATACGCAGTATTTT. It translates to CASSTPTRRTSGGATDTQYF.

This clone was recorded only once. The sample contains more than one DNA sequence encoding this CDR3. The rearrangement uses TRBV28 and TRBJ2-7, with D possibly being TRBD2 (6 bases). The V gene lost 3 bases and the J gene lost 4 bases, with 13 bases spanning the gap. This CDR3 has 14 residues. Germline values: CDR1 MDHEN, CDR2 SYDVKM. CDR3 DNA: TGTGCCAGCAGTTTCGGCGGGAATTCGTACGAGCAGTACTTC. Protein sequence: CASSFGGNSYEQYF.